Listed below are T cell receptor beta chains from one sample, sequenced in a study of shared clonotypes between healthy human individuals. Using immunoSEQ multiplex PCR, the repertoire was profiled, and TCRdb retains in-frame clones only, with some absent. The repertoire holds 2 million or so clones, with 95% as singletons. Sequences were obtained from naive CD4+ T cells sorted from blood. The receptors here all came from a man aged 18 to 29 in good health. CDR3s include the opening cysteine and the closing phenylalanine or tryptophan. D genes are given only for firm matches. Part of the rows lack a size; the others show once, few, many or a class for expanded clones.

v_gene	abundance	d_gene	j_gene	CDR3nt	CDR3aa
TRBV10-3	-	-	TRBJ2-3	TGTGCCATCAGTGAATATAACACAGATACGCAGTATTTT	CAISEYNTDTQYF
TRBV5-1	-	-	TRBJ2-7	TGCGCCAGCAGCTTTAACACAGGGTCCCCCTACGAGCAGTACTTC	CASSFNTGSPYEQYF
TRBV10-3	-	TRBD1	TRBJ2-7	TGTGCCATCAGTGAGGGTAGGGACAGGGGGATTTACGAGCAGTACTTC	CAISEGRDRGIYEQYF
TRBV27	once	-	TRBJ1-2	TGTGCCAGCAGTTCCGCGTACCAGGGGAAGAGAGATGGCTACACCTTC	CASSSAYQGKRDGYTF
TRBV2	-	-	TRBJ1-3	TGTGCCAGCAGTGAATCGGGGGTGAGGTCTGGAAACACCATATATTTT	CASSESGVRSGNTIYF
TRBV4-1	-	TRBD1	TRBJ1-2	TGCGCCAGCAGCCGGGACAGGGAAGTTATCCGATCCCAAAACTATGGCTACACCTTC	CASSRDREVIRSQNYGYTF
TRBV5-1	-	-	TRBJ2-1	TGCGCCACCTCGACAGGTTACAATGAGCAGTTCTTC	CATSTGYNEQFF
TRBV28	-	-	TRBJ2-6	TGTGCCAGCAGTTTAGGCAGGGACTCTGGGGCCAACGTCCTGACTTTC	CASSLGRDSGANVLTF
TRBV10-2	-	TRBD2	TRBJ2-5	TGCGCCAGCAGTGAACCCCCTACTAGCGGGGAGTACTTC	CASSEPPTSGEYF
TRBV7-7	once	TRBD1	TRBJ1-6	TGTGCTAGCAGCTTAGGTGGGGACAGCGACCCGTATAATTCACCCCTCCACTTT	CASSLGGDSDPYNSPLHF
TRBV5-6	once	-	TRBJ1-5	TGTGCCAGCAGCTCCTCCTTCGGGGGCGCGAATCAGCCCCAGCATTTT	CASSSSFGGANQPQHF
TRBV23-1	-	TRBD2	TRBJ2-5	TGCGCCAGCAGTCAACACCCTTCGCGGGAGCAAGAGACCCAGTACTTC	CASSQHPSREQETQYF
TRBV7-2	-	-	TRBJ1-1	TGTGCCAGCAGCCCAAGAGGGAACACTGAAGCTTTCTTT	CASSPRGNTEAFF
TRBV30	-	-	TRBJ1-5	TGTGCCTGGAGTGAGGGGCACAAGCCCCAGCATTTT	CAWSEGHKPQHF
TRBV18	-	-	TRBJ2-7	TGTGCCAGCGCCCAGGGACACCTTGGGCTCGAGCAGTACTTC	CASAQGHLGLEQYF
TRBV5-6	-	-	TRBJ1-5	TGTGCCAGCAGCTTGTTGGGCAGGGTCAATCAGCCCCAGCATTTT	CASSLLGRVNQPQHF
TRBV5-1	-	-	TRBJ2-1	TGCGCCAGCAGCTTGTCGGCAGGGTTGGGAAATGAGCAGTTCTTC	CASSLSAGLGNEQFF
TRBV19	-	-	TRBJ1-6	TGTGCCAGTAGTTCCTCCGCAGGGAGCGTAGGGGCCCTCCACTTT	CASSSSAGSVGALHF
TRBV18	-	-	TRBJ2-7	TGTGCCAGCTCGGAGAGCTCCTACGAGCAGTACTTC	CASSESSYEQYF
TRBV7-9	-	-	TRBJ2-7	TGTGCCAGCAGCTTAACAGGGACCTACGAGCAGTACTTC	CASSLTGTYEQYF
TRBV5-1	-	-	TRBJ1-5	TGCGCCAGCAGCCAGGACAGTAATCAGCCCCAGCATTTT	CASSQDSNQPQHF
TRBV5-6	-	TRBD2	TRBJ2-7	TGTGCCAGCAGCTTGAGCGGGGGCCCCTACGAGCAGTACTTC	CASSLSGGPYEQYF
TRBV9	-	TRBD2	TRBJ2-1	TGTGCCAGCAGCATACTTACTGCCGGGACTAGCGTAATAGATGAGCAGTTCTTC	CASSILTAGTSVIDEQFF
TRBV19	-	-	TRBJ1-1	TGTGCCAGTAGTGTAGGACAGAACACTGAAGCTTTCTTT	CASSVGQNTEAFF
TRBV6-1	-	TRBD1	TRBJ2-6	TGTGCCAGCAGGACAGGGGGCTCTGGGGCCAACGTCCTGACTTTC	CASRTGGSGANVLTF
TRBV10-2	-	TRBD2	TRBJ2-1	TGCGCCAGCGCGGATCCGGGAGGAGTAAGCAATGAGCAGTTCTTC	CASADPGGVSNEQFF
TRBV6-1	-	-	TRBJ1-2	TGTGCCGTCACCCCCGGTAACTATGGCTACACCTTC	CAVTPGNYGYTF
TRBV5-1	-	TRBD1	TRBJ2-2	TGCGCCAGCAGCAATGGACAGGGGGCGCCCGGGGAGCTGTTTTTT	CASSNGQGAPGELFF
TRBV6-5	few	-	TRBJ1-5	TGTGCCAGCAGTTACGCTTCGCCGGGGGTCAATCAGCCCCAGCATTTT	CASSYASPGVNQPQHF
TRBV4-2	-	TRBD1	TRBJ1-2	TGTGCCAGCAGCCCCACCCAGGGGGTTAACTATGGCTACACCTTC	CASSPTQGVNYGYTF
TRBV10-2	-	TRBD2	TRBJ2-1	TGCGCCAGCAGTTGGGAGCGGGGGGGCTACAATGAGCAGTTCTTC	CASSWERGGYNEQFF
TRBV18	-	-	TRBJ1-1	TGTGCCAGCTCATCACAGGGTAACACTGAAGCTTTCTTT	CASSSQGNTEAFF
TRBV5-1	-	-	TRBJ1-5	TGCGCCAGCAGCTTGGATGGGACCTCCAGTCAGCCCCAGCATTTT	CASSLDGTSSQPQHF
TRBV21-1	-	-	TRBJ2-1	TGTGCCAGCAGCAAAGGAGCCGCCGCGAGGACTAGCGCGACACATCAAGTTTACAATGAGCAGTTCTTC	CASSKGAAARTSATHQVYNEQFF
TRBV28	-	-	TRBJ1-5	TGTGCCAGCAGTTTTCAGGGGTATAGCAATCAGCCCCAGCATTTT	CASSFQGYSNQPQHF
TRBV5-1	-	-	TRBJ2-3	TGCGCCAGCAGCGTACGGACAGAAAGGTCTGATACGCAGTATTTT	CASSVRTERSDTQYF
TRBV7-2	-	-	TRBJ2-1	TGTGCCAGCAGCTTAGTAGGCTCCTACAATGAGCAGTTCTTC	CASSLVGSYNEQFF
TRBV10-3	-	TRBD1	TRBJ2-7	TGTGCCATCAGAGCAGGGACAGGGAGCTCCTACGAGCAGTACTTC	CAIRAGTGSSYEQYF
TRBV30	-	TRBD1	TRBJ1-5	TGTGCCTGGAGTACCAGGGACAGGGCCTACCAGCCCCAGCATTTT	CAWSTRDRAYQPQHF
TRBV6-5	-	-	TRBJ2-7	TGTGCCAGCAGTTACTCTAACGGGGTCCCCGAGCAGTACTTC	CASSYSNGVPEQYF
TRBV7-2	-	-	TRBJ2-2	TGTGCCAGCAGCCAAGCGACGGGCACCGGGGAGCTGTTTTTT	CASSQATGTGELFF